Listed here are 8 T cell receptor beta chains from one sample, sequenced in a study of prognosis after radiotherapy for stage I lung cancer. Two-round multiplex PCR amplified TCR beta CDR3 from genomic DNA. For every TRBV and TRBJ gene, a specific primer was used in first-round PCR. MiXCR, run by TCRdb on the multiplex PCR reads, gives a single entry per CDR3 protein. The sample holds about 59,000 distinct CDR3 sequences, approximately 26% seen once. The specimen comprised PBMCs, sampled before or after stereotactic body radiation therapy (not recorded which). These receptors were obtained from a donor aged 50 or older with non-small cell lung cancer.

A few counts support this clonotype. A read error is possible here, since a much larger clone lies one base away. The J gene is TRBJ2-5, the V gene TRBV20-1; D remains ambiguous. The germline CDR1 and CDR2 sequences are DFQATT and SNEGSKA (reference sequence). This CDR3 region has 12 residues. The ends were cut back, 0 bases at V and 7 bases at J, with 9 bases in the middle. The CDR3 nucleotides are TGCAGTGCTAGAGATTCCAGACGGACCCAGTACTTC. It specifies CSARDSRRTQYF.

The rearrangement links TRBV29-1 to TRBJ1-1; D might be TRBD1 (5 bases). Trimming left V 4 bases short and J 4 bases short, with 13 bases between. This CDR3 spans 13 amino acids. CDR1 SQVTM and CDR2 ANQGSEA come from the germline V gene. CDR3: CSVGPGVVTEAFF. The CDR3 DNA reads TGCAGCGTTGGACCGGGGGTTGTCACTGAAGCTTTCTTT.

Only a few counts were recorded for this clonotype. A much more abundant neighbour one base away suggests this may be a read error. CDR3 region: CASTLRLGSEQHQHF. CDR3 DNA sequence: TGTGCCAGCACCCTGCGACTCGGGAGCGAGCAGCACCAGCATTTT. This chain links TRBV6-2 or TRBV6-3 with TRBJ1-5; no reliable D call. Germline loops: CDR1 MNHEY, CDR2 SVGEGT. The CDR3 sequence is 15 residues long.

This clonotype was recorded a few times. It differs at one base from a far larger clone, so likely a read error. J is TRBJ1-1 and V is TRBV6-2 or TRBV6-3, with TRBD1 matching 10 bases. V lost 8 bases to trimming and J lost 4 bases; unmatched junction nucleotides: 7. There are 14 residues in the CDR3. The germline CDR1 and CDR2 sequences are MNHEY and SVGEGT. This chain's CDR3 is CASGGTGEGTEAFF. CDR3 coding DNA: TGTGCCAGCGGTGGGACAGGGGAGGGCACTGAAGCTTTCTTT.

This clonotype appeared a single time. A far larger clone is one nucleotide away, so this likely arose from a read error. V gene TRBV6-1 combines with J gene TRBJ2-6; unclear D gene. The CDR3 runs to 15 residues. Germline-derived CDR1 and CDR2 are MNHNS and SASEGT. In nucleotides, the CDR3 is TGTGCCAGCAGTTTTGGCGGCTCTTGGGCCAACGTCCTGACTTTC. Its protein is CASSFGGSWANVLTF.

This sequence joins TRBV7-9 and TRBJ2-2; the D call may be TRBD1 or TRBD2 (5 bases each). Germline-derived CDR1 and CDR2 are SEHNR and FQNEAQ (reference sequence). This CDR3 is built from 15 residues. With 3 bases removed from V and 5 bases from J, the gap between germline ends came to 13 bases. The CDR3 DNA reads TGTGCCAGCAGCTTCCTGGGGGTCCGAACCGGGGAGCTGTTTTTT. Its protein is CASSFLGVRTGELFF.

This clonotype was recorded many times. The chain is built from TRBV12-3 or TRBV12-4 and TRBJ2-1; D is ambiguous. The CDR3 is made up of 11 amino acids. Trimming took 3 bases from V and 10 from J, leaving 7 bases between them. CDR3: CASSFIREQFF. The CDR3, as DNA: TGTGCCAGCAGTTTTATAAGAGAGCAGTTCTTC.

Many counts were recorded for this clonotype. The CDR3 DNA sequence: TGTGCCAGCAGTTGGAACAGGGGAGGTACGAATGAGCAGTTCTTC. This sequence encodes CASSWNRGGTNEQFF. The V and J genes are TRBV6-2 or TRBV6-3 and TRBJ2-1, with D maybe TRBD1 (7 bases). Germline V gene data show CDR1 as MNHEY and CDR2 as SVGEGT. This CDR3 region has 15 residues. The V gene lost 4 bases and the J gene lost 7 bases, with 17 bases spanning the gap.